This TCR beta chain was observed in a study of regulatory T cells in long-lasting Graves disease. Notes on this clonotype: A junction end diverges from the germline sequence, so it may reflect a read error.

The sample's time point: newly diagnosed GD, antithyroid drugs for less than 3 months. PBMC-extracted RNA yielded the TCR library. CDR1 is LGHDT and CDR2 is YNNKEL in the germline V gene (reference sequence). The CDR3 is 13 residues long. Arm-PCR of CDR3 regions and iRepertoire HTBI primers were the basis on which TCR beta libraries were built. The authors' processing: Segment identification across samples yielded about 60 TRBV and roughly 15 TRBJ segments. TCRdb recomputed calls from the multiplex PCR reads with MiXCR, one row per CDR3 protein. The V and J calls here are based on TCRdb, not the publication. The sample yields around 400,000 distinct CDR3 sequences, approximately 10% seen once. This sample was shared with a second study, whose subject was T cells in Graves' hyperthyroidism and ophthalmopathy. That paper states: Diagnoses were established using clinical symptoms, serum thyroxine and TRAb, thyroid ultrasound and orbital computed tomography. Ophthalmopathy was identified by the model a median 6.5 months ahead of onset.

The chain carries TRBV3-1 and TRBJ2-1; no reliable D call. The sample was peripheral blood mononuclear cells (PBMCs), taken at new diagnosis, from a patient treated with antithyroid drugs. This clonotype was sampled from a young woman with Graves disease. The CDR3 loop is CASRQAPLNEQFF. CDR3 DNA: TGTGCCAGCCGCCAAGCTCCTCTGAATGAGCAGTTCTTC.